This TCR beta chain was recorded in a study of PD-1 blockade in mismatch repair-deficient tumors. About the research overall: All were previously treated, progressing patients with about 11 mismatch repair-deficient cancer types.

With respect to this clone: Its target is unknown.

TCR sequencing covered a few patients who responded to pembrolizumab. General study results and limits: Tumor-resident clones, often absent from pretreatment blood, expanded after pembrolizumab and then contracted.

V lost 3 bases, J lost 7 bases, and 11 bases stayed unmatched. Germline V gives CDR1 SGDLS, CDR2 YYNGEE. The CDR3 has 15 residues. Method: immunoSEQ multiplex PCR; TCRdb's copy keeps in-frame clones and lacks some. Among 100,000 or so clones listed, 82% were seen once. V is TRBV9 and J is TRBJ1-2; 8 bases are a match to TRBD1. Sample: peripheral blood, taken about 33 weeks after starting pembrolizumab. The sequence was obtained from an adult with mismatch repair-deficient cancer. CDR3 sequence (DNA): TGTGCCAGCAGCGATGACCCAGGGGGCCAGGGTGGCTACACCTTC. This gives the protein CASSDDPGGQGGYTF.